This T cell receptor (beta chain) was observed in a study of cytomegalovirus exposure and HLA in healthy donors. All the people who gave samples were healthy bone marrow donors. Regarding this clone: Its target is not known.

Study observations and caveats: A prior analysis recorded that most TCR beta V segments were productive about 87% or about 30% of the time. A list of 164 TCR beta chains associated with cytomegalovirus was given.

The PCR had 60 Vbeta and 13 Jbeta primers. The repertoire was sequenced with immunoSEQ multiplex PCR; TCRdb's copy has only in-frame clones and lacks some. The table lists around 130,000 clones, 81% of them singletons. With V trimmed by 2 bases and J by 2 bases, 7 bases remained unmatched. The V gene's germline CDR1 is GTSNPN and CDR2 SVGIG (reference sequence). The CDR3 contains 16 residues. The TCR was taken from a woman between 35 and 50 years old in good health and CMV-seronegative. Specimen: PBMCs. V gene TRBV30 combines with J gene TRBJ2-1; 9 bases match TRBD1. CDR3 bases: TGTGCCTGGAGTCCAACAGGGGGCGCCCCCTACAATGAGCAGTTCTTC. As protein: CAWSPTGGAPYNEQFF.